What follows are 11 T cell receptor beta chains derived from one specimen sequenced in a study of blood T cell repertoires in COVID-19. Measured with immunoSEQ multiplex PCR; TCRdb has only the in-frame clones, and not every one. The sample has fewer than 250,000 clones; about 88% are singletons. Sequenced sample: peripheral blood. The receptors stem from a man between 40 and 49 years old with acute or convalescent COVID-19.

V and J are TRBV3-1 (or the pseudogene TRBV3-2) and TRBJ1-6; D not certain. V lost 6 bases and J lost 2, with 8 bases in between. The CDR3 has 14 amino acids. In germline, CDR1 is LGHDT, CDR2 YNNKEL (reference sequence). The CDR3 sequence is CASSPFAYNSPLHF. For the CDR3, the DNA is TGTGCCAGCAGTCCATTTGCCTATAATTCACCCCTCCACTTT.

The chain recombines TRBV5-1 with TRBJ2-1; possible D gene TRBD2, 5 bases. CDR1 is SGHRS and CDR2 is YFSETQ in the germline V gene. This CDR3 has 15 amino acids. V gave up 1 base and J gave up 0 bases, with 8 bases separating them. CDR3 residues: CASSLTSGSYNEQFF. In DNA, the CDR3 is TGCGCCAGCAGCTTGACTAGTGGCTCCTACAATGAGCAGTTCTTC.

There are a few counts of this clone. Other nucleotide sequences from this sample produce the same CDR3. The chain uses TRBV18 and TRBJ2-7, with 10 bases lining up with TRBD2. CDR3 length: 16 amino acids. From germline, CDR1 is KGHSH and CDR2 LQKENI. After removal of 2 bases from V and 3 bases from J, the junction contained 7 bases not matched to a gene. CDR3 nucleotides: TGTGCCAGCTCACCAGGGCTAGCGGGAGAGGGCTACGAGCAGTACTTC. Protein product: CASSPGLAGEGYEQYF.

The chain carries TRBV19 and TRBJ2-7; D may be TRBD1 (5 bases). Trimming removed 1 base at V and 3 bases at J, with 7 bases between. Germline V CDR1 and CDR2: LNHDA, SQIVND (reference sequence). The CDR3 length is 13 residues. CDR3 sequence: CASSIATGYEQYF. CDR3 sequence (DNA): TGTGCCAGTAGTATAGCTACAGGCTACGAGCAGTACTTC.

This rearrangement joins TRBV5-1 to TRBJ1-4; no clear D. This CDR3 is built from 14 residues. Per germline, CDR1 SGHRS and CDR2 YFSETQ. The V end lost 0 bases, the J end lost 6 bases, and 9 bases lay between the germline ends. The CDR3 nucleotides are TGCGCCAGCAGCTTGGATAACCCAGATGAAAAACTGTTTTTT. Translated: CASSLDNPDEKLFF.

V is TRBV7-8 and J is TRBJ2-7, with D possibly TRBD1 on 6 matching bases. Trimming pared 5 bases from V and 4 bases from J, leaving 15 bases between. Germline CDR1 is SGHVS and CDR2 is FQNEAQ. CDR3 size: 14 residues. CDR3 region: CASSPRQGQYEQYF. As DNA, the CDR3 is TGTGCCAGCAGCCCGAGACAAGGACAGTACGAGCAGTACTTC.

V is TRBV19 and J is TRBJ2-3; D remains ambiguous. The CDR3 extends over 15 amino acids. CDR1 and CDR2 from the germline V gene are LNHDA and SQIVND (reference sequence). The ends were cut back, 2 bases at V and 0 bases at J, with 9 bases in the middle. The CDR3 DNA reads TGTGCCAGTAGTATAAGGCCGCGGAGCACAGATACGCAGTATTTT. As protein: CASSIRPRSTDTQYF.

The chain has TRBV28 and TRBJ1-5, with a weak D call TRBD1 (5 bases). Germline CDR1 is MDHEN and CDR2 is SYDVKM. The CDR3 contains 16 residues. The V end was cut by 4 bases, the J end by 5 bases, with 18 bases between. The CDR3 spells CASSSLGGGFDQPQHF. The CDR3, as DNA: TGTGCCAGCAGTTCCCTGGGGGGGGGTTTCGATCAGCCCCAGCATTTT.

The chain carries TRBV24-1 and TRBJ2-3; 7 bases are a match to TRBD2. Germline values: CDR1 KGHDR, CDR2 SFDVKD. Trimming cost V 7 bases and J 2 bases; bases outside gene matches: 14. The CDR3 covers 17 residues. CDR3: CATSPRGGGLFTDTQYF. The CDR3 coding sequence is TGTGCCACCAGCCCGAGGGGCGGGGGATTATTCACAGATACGCAGTATTTT.

This rearrangement joins TRBV27 to TRBJ2-6; 7 bases align to TRBD1. Trimming cost V 3 bases and J 1 base; bases outside gene matches: 15. This CDR3 is 20 amino acids long. Looked up from germline, CDR1 is MNHEY and CDR2 is SMNVEV (reference sequence). CDR3 loop: CASSFRAPRDRGSGANVLTF. The CDR3, as DNA: TGTGCCAGCAGTTTTAGGGCTCCCCGGGACAGAGGGTCTGGGGCCAACGTCCTGACTTTC.

The V gene is TRBV27, the J gene TRBJ2-7; D remains unclear. Germline CDR1 reads MNHEY; CDR2 reads SMNVEV (reference sequence). The CDR3 loop spans 11 amino acids. Trimming left V 7 bases short and J 6 bases short, with 10 bases between. CDR3 protein: CASTVSLEQYF. CDR3 DNA sequence: TGTGCCAGCACCGTCTCCCTCGAGCAGTACTTC.